This T cell receptor beta chain was profiled in a study of Ad26.COV2.S vaccination and SARS-CoV-2 variants. The sample's treatment: around 19 received Ad26.COV2.S at low or high dose, single or two shots; about 5 received placebo; per-sample allocation not given. Sampling occurred on day 63 after the first vaccine or placebo injection. V dropped 5 bases and J dropped 7 bases, with 12 bases sitting between them. CDR1 is LNHDA and CDR2 is SQIVND in the germline V gene (reference sequence). The CDR3 runs 13 residues. Measured with immunoSEQ multiplex PCR; TCRdb has only the in-frame clones, and not every one. Among around 400,000 clones listed, about four fifths were seen once.

This specimen consisted of peripheral blood, obtained in a trial of Ad26.COV2.S vaccine versus placebo. The J gene is TRBJ1-5, the V gene TRBV19; TRBD1 is a possible D gene (6 bases). This TCR came from a person between 18 and 59 years old who received the Ad26.COV2.S COVID-19 vaccine or a placebo. The CDR3 DNA reads TGTGCCAGTAGTCTACAGGGCTGGCAGCCCCAGCATTTT. It yields the protein CASSLQGWQPQHF.